Following are 19 T cell receptor beta chains from one sample sequenced in a study of shared clonotypes between healthy human individuals. Profiling relied on immunoSEQ multiplex PCR, and the TCRdb table lists in-frame clones only, not all of them. The sample contains about 800,000 clones, about 97% of which appear only once. Terminally differentiated effector memory CD45RA+ cells were excluded from the naive CD8 cells, which were CD45RO-negative and positively selected for CCR7. Sample: naive CD8+ T cells sorted from blood. These receptors all stem from a man aged 25-40 years in good health.

The J gene is TRBJ1-2, the V gene TRBV10-2; D gene uncertain. Looked up from germline, CDR1 is WSHSY and CDR2 is SAAADI. V lost 0 bases and J lost 0, with 17 bases in between. This CDR3 is built from 18 residues. The CDR3 DNA reads as TGCGCCAGCAGTGAGTCGACCCAATTTTATAGTCCTAACTATGGCTACACCTTC. Its protein product is CASSESTQFYSPNYGYTF.

The V call is TRBV6-6, the J call TRBJ2-7; the match to TRBD2 covers 13 bases. Losses at the gene ends were 1 base for V and 7 bases for J; bases not matched to a gene: 7. The germline V gene encodes CDR1 MNHNY and CDR2 SVGAGI (reference sequence). This CDR3 is built from 16 residues. The CDR3 here is CASSYLGLAGDGEQYF. Here the CDR3 DNA reads TGTGCCAGCAGTTACTTAGGACTAGCGGGAGATGGGGAGCAGTACTTC.

V gene TRBV5-1 combines with J gene TRBJ2-2; 10 positions agree with TRBD2. Unmatched junction bases numbered 11, after V lost 6 bases and J lost 0 bases. CDR1 and CDR2 (germline): SGHRS, YFSETQ. The CDR3 contains 18 residues. Here the CDR3 DNA reads TGCGCCAGCACAGAGTTGGGACTAGCGATAGCGAACACCGGGGAGCTGTTTTTT. Its protein product is CASTELGLAIANTGELFF.

This clone showed up just once. This sample includes further DNA sequences coding for the same CDR3. The chain is built from TRBV28 and TRBJ1-1; D is ambiguous. Between the trimmed V and J ends, which lost 2 bases and 1 base, there was a span of 5 bases. CDR1 is MDHEN and CDR2 is SYDVKM in the germline V gene. This CDR3 spans 13 amino acids. This CDR3 is CASSLGRNTEAFF. CDR3 nucleotide sequence: TGTGCCAGCAGTTTAGGCAGGAACACTGAAGCTTTCTTT.

Comment on this clone: No DNA is shown, since the ends of the CDR3 on it are uncertain; the CDR3 is the one TCRdb lists. The chain uses TRBV21-1 and TRBJ2-3; the DNA was not compared with TRBD1, the D call given in the table. TRBV21-1 counts as a pseudogene. The CDR3 region is 14 residues in length, termini included. This chain's CDR3 is CASSRTVAAGTQYF.

Regarding this clone: Other DNA sequences in the same sample also yield this CDR3. This sequence joins TRBV10-2 and TRBJ2-7; 7 nucleotides align to TRBD1. Trimming took 6 bases from V and 4 from J; bases not matched to a gene: 3. The CDR3 is made up of 12 amino acids. Germline lookup yields CDR1 WSHSY and CDR2 SAAADI. The CDR3 DNA sequence: TGCGCCAGCAGCCTACAGGGGTACGAGCAGTACTTC. Its protein product is CASSLQGYEQYF.

This chain joins TRBV4-3 and TRBJ2-7; no clear D gene. The germline gives CDR1 LGHNA, CDR2 YSLEER. CDR3 size: 15 residues. The V gene lost 4 bases and the J gene lost 2 bases, with 15 bases spanning the gap. The DNA of the CDR3 is TGCGCCAGCAGCCGCGGAAAGGGTTCCGCCTACGAGCAGTACTTC. It yields the protein CASSRGKGSAYEQYF.

In this sample, this clone turned up once. CDR3 DNA sequence: TGTGCCAGCTCCCCCCCCGGGGAGCTGTTTTTT. Translating gives CASSPPGELFF. The chain carries TRBV18 and TRBJ2-2; D unresolved. The germline V gene has CDR1 KGHSH and CDR2 LQKENI. The V end was cut by 6 bases, the J end by 6 bases, with 5 bases between. CDR3 size: 11 residues.

The chain uses TRBV28 and TRBJ1-5; 7 bases line up with TRBD1. CDR3 length: 14 residues. Germline V gene sequence: CDR1 MDHEN, CDR2 SYDVKM. Losses at the gene ends were 5 bases for V and 7 bases for J; bases not matched to a gene: 8. The CDR3: CASSPQGIGQPQHF. The CDR3 DNA is TGTGCCAGCAGTCCACAGGGGATAGGCCAGCCCCAGCATTTT.

This clone appeared a single time. This chain connects TRBV9 to TRBJ2-7; D unclear. The CDR3 length is 13 residues. V was shortened by 4 bases and J by 2 bases, with 10 bases between the two germline ends. Germline CDR1 reads SGDLS; CDR2 reads YYNGEE. For the CDR3, the DNA is TGTGCCAGCAGCTCCAGTGCCGCCTACGAGCAGTACTTC. It yields the protein CASSSSAAYEQYF.

CDR3 nucleotide sequence: TGTGCCAGCAGCCTCGGGACAGGGGAGTACGGTGAAGCTTTCTTT. Amino acid sequence: CASSLGTGEYGEAFF. The chain couples TRBV7-9 to TRBJ1-1; 10 nucleotides line up with TRBD1. J was trimmed by 7 bases and V by 5 bases; bases with no gene match: 10. This CDR3 comprises 15 residues. The germline CDR1 and CDR2 sequences are SEHNR and FQNEAQ (reference sequence).

The V call is TRBV5-1, the J call TRBJ2-3; TRBD2 matches 11 bases. Trimming removed 2 bases from V and 5 bases from J; junction bases left unmatched: 7. CDR1 SGHRS and CDR2 YFSETQ come from the germline V gene. The CDR3 sequence is 16 residues long. DNA of the CDR3: TGCGCCAGCAGCTTCTTAGCGGGAGGGCCTCTAGATACGCAGTATTTT. This sequence encodes CASSFLAGGPLDTQYF.

This chain joins TRBV4-1 and TRBJ1-2; 7 bases are a match to TRBD1. There are 14 residues in the CDR3. Germline V CDR1 and CDR2: MGHRA, YSYEKL. The ends lost 4 bases at V and 2 bases at J; junction bases unmatched: 4. CDR3 bases: TGCGCCAGCAGCCTTGACAGGGACAACTATGGCTACACCTTC. It specifies CASSLDRDNYGYTF.

The J gene is TRBJ2-7, the V gene TRBV2; no firm D call. Germline V gives CDR1 SNHLY, CDR2 FYNNEI. The CDR3 is 15 residues long. The V end was cut by 6 bases, the J end by 3 bases, with 18 bases between. The CDR3 protein is CASSVGSNSLYEQYF. CDR3 DNA: TGTGCCAGCAGCGTAGGGTCGAATTCCCTCTACGAGCAGTACTTC.

J is TRBJ2-3 and V is TRBV7-7, with D hard to call. The CDR3 spans 15 residues. Germline V gene lookup returns CDR1 SSHAT and CDR2 FNYEAQ (reference sequence). With 3 bases removed from V and 2 bases from J, the gap between germline ends came to 12 bases. The CDR3 nucleotides are TGTGCCAGCAGCTTCCGTGTAGAAAACACAGATACGCAGTATTTT. Translation: CASSFRVENTDTQYF.

The genes are TRBV7-9 and TRBJ1-2; unclear D gene. Germline V gene data show CDR1 as SEHNR and CDR2 as FQNEAQ (reference sequence). The V gene lost 5 bases and the J gene lost 14 bases, with 21 bases spanning the gap. The CDR3 is made up of 13 amino acids. Written as DNA, the CDR3 is TGTGCCAGCAGCCCCCCAACAGCTCGGGAGTATACCTTC. It is translated as CASSPPTAREYTF.

The chain has TRBV6-5 and TRBJ2-3, with TRBD1 as a possible D gene (5 bases). CDR3 size: 13 residues. Per the germline V gene, CDR1 is MNHEY and CDR2 is SVGAGI. The ends were cut back, 2 bases at V and 2 bases at J, with 5 bases in the middle. CDR3 sequence: CASSYGATDTQYF. The CDR3 DNA follows: TGTGCCAGCAGTTACGGGGCCACAGATACGCAGTATTTT.

The genes are TRBV7-9 and TRBJ2-2, with D possibly matching TRBD2 (5 bases). This CDR3 spans 13 amino acids. Per the germline V gene, CDR1 is SEHNR and CDR2 is FQNEAQ (reference sequence). V was trimmed by 3 bases and J by 9 bases, leaving 11 bases between them. CDR3 coding DNA: TGTGCCAGCAGCTTTTTCGCGGGCCGGGAGCTGTTTTTT. Translated: CASSFFAGRELFF. Variable domain in full (rest from reference TRBV7-9 and TRBJ2-2): DTGVSQNPRHKITKRGQNVTFRCDPISEHNRLYWYRQTLGQGPEFLTYFQNEAQLEKSRLLSDRFSAERPKGSFSTLEIQRTEQGDSAMYLCASSFFAGRELFFGEGSRLTVL.

This rearrangement joins TRBV5-6 to TRBJ2-5; D remains ambiguous. Germline V gene lookup returns CDR1 SGHDT and CDR2 YYEEEE. V was pared by 5 bases and J by 3 bases, with 17 bases between. The CDR3 length is 15 residues. CDR3 bases: TGTGCCAGCAGTGCCCCCCCCGGGCAAAAAGAGACCCAGTACTTC. It translates to CASSAPPGQKETQYF.